This T cell receptor beta chain came from a study of preoperative IRX-2 immunotherapy in early breast cancer. The treatment was: preoperative locoregional IRX-2 cytokine immunotherapy. This phase Ib study tested locoregional IRX-2 cytokine immunotherapy given before surgery. This clone has more than one count but fewer than ten. Profiled with immunoSEQ multiplex PCR; TCRdb holds only in-frame clones, not every one. This sample has 40,000 to 45,000 clones; about 94% occur once, and the top ten carry roughly 1.5%. The input for sequencing was tumor tissue, taken after IRX-2 immunotherapy. The source is a human donor with breast cancer.

In DNA, the CDR3 is TGTGCCAGTAACCTGGGACTAGCGGTCACAGATACGCAGTATTTT. Amino acid sequence: CASNLGLAVTDTQYF. The chain joins TRBV19 to TRBJ2-3, with 11 bases aligning to TRBD2. With 7 bases clipped from V and 2 bases from J, the junction kept 5 bases outside the gene matches. The CDR3 spans 15 residues. Germline V lookup: CDR1 LNHDA, CDR2 SQIVND (reference sequence).